The rows below give T cell receptor beta chains drawn from one sample of a study of tumor-infiltrating lymphocytes in oesophageal squamous cell carcinoma. A single record per CDR3 protein comes from TCRdb applying MiXCR to the PCR reads. Counted here are about 15,000 distinct CDR3 sequences, around 46% occurring once; the ten biggest clones make up over 15%. The sample was esophageal tumor tissue. Receptors originate from a male donor with esophageal squamous cell carcinoma. The CDR3 runs from the conserved cysteine through the conserved F or W. A D gene is named only where the DNA matches it firmly. Expanded clones get a size class; other rows say once, few or many, or leave the size out.

size	J	D	V	DNA	CDR3
few	TRBJ2-2	NA	TRBV18	TGTGCCAGCTCACCTCGGGACAAAGAAAACACCGGGGAGCTGTTTTTT	CASSPRDKENTGELFF
NA	TRBJ1-1	TRBD1	TRBV6-1	TGTGCCAGCAGGGCGGACAGGGTGAAAACTGAAGCTTTCTTT	CASRADRVKTEAFF
NA	TRBJ1-3	NA	TRBV7-8	TGTGGGACTGGCTCTGGAAACACCATATATTTT	CGTGSGNTIYF
NA	TRBJ2-1	TRBD1	TRBV7-3	TGTGCCAGCAGCCAGGGGCAGGGGGCCTACAATGAGCAGTTCTTC	CASSQGQGAYNEQFF
once	TRBJ2-3	TRBD2	TRBV28	TGTGCCAGCACTTTTAGCGGGAGGGCCGGCGCAGATACGCAGTATTTT	CASTFSGRAGADTQYF
NA	TRBJ2-1	NA	TRBV7-6	TGTGCCAGCAGCTTAAGGAGGGGGGACTCGCTCGGCTACAATGAGCAGTTCTTC	CASSLRRGDSLGYNEQFF
few	TRBJ2-7	TRBD2	TRBV5-6	TGTGCCAGCAGCTCGGGGACTAGCGGCTACGAGCAGTACTTC	CASSSGTSGYEQYF
many	TRBJ2-5	TRBD1	TRBV2	TGTGCCAGCAGAGATGGACAGGGTCAGATGACCCAGTACTTC	CASRDGQGQMTQYF
many	TRBJ2-7	NA	TRBV3-1	TGTGCCAGCAGTCAAAGGTCGGGAGTGGGCGAGCAGTACTTC	CASSQRSGVGEQYF
many	TRBJ1-1	NA	TRBV7-9	TGTGCCAGCAGCCCTCGGGGGGGGCCGAACACTGAAGCTTTCTTT	CASSPRGGPNTEAFF
many	TRBJ1-3	TRBD1	TRBV28	TGTGCCAGCGGCCGGGACAGCTCTGGAAACACCATATATTTT	CASGRDSSGNTIYF
many	TRBJ1-5	NA	TRBV28	TGTGCCAGCAGTCCCAATGGTCATCAGCCCCAGCATTTT	CASSPNGHQPQHF
NA	TRBJ2-7	TRBD2	TRBV5-3	TGTGCCAGCACCATAGGACTAGCGGGGCGCTACGAGCAGTACTTC	CASTIGLAGRYEQYF
NA	TRBJ2-6	NA	TRBV12-3/TRBV12-4	TGTGCCAGCAGTTTTCCAGGGGCCATGGATGCTGGGGCCAACGTCCTGACTTTC	CASSFPGAMDAGANVLTF
many	TRBJ2-1	TRBD1	TRBV7-8	TGTGCCAGCAGCTTAAGGGGGACAGGGATCAACAATGAGCAGTTCTTC	CASSLRGTGINNEQFF
NA	TRBJ2-5	TRBD2	TRBV6-5	TGTGCCAGCAGTGATTTTCTCGGGAGGGCCGTTGAGCAGTACTTC	CASSDFLGRAVEQYF
NA	TRBJ1-2	NA	TRBV7-3	TGTGCCAGCAGCTTAACGGGGTATAGCGGCTACACCTTC	CASSLTGYSGYTF
NA	TRBJ2-5	TRBD1	TRBV5-1	TGCGCCAGCAGCTTGTGGGACAGGCAAGAGACCCAGTACTTC	CASSLWDRQETQYF
NA	TRBJ2-2	NA	TRBV7-6	TGTGCCAGCAGCTTAGGACAGAACACCGGGGAGCTGTTTTTT	CASSLGQNTGELFF
NA	TRBJ2-5	NA	TRBV7-3	TGTGCCAGCAGCGGGTCCGGTGGGGTGTTTGATACGCAGTACTTC	CASSGSGGVFDTQYF
many	TRBJ2-2	TRBD1	TRBV5-1	TGCGCCAGCAGCTTGTTAGGGACAGGGAACACCGGGGAGCTGTTTTTT	CASSLLGTGNTGELFF